The 2 T cell receptor beta chains in this list originate from one sample, sequenced in a study of spatial heterogeneity in lung cancer. Broader study findings: Counts of expanded intratumoral alpha and beta TCRs tracked tumor mutation counts.

Regarding time point: sample taken at primary tumor resection. These TCRs are of unknown antigen specificity. A single record per CDR3 protein comes from TCRdb applying MiXCR to the 5' RACE reads. The repertoire holds about 100,000 distinct CDR3 sequences, with about 4.6% as singletons. The input for sequencing was lung tumor tissue, taken at surgery. These receptor sequences come from a male donor with early-stage non-small cell lung cancer.

This clonotype was observed many times. The rearrangement joins TRBV19 to TRBJ2-7; possible D gene TRBD1, 5 bases. This CDR3 contains 13 residues. Germline V lookup: CDR1 LNHDA, CDR2 SQIVND (reference sequence). Deletions cut 4 bases from V and 6 bases from J, with 13 bases between. The CDR3 DNA is TGTGCCAGTAGTAGCCAGGGATCTTCCGAGCAGTACTTC. The encoded protein is CASSSQGSSEQYF.

The sample holds many counts of this clonotype. The V and J genes are TRBV20-1 and TRBJ2-1, with 13 bases fitting TRBD2. Germline V CDR1 and CDR2: DFQATT, SNEGSKA (reference sequence). The CDR3 extends over 15 amino acids. J lost 4 bases, V lost 5 bases, and 5 bases had no gene match. The CDR3 sequence: CSAVPGLAGYNEQFF. The CDR3 nucleotides are TGCAGTGCTGTCCCGGGACTAGCGGGGTACAATGAGCAGTTCTTC.